A single T cell receptor beta chain is shown here with its context. Its antigen is as yet unknown. Looked up from germline, CDR1 is SGHTS and CDR2 is YDEGEE. The CDR3 sequence is 12 residues long. The ends were cut back, 0 bases at V and 8 bases at J, with 6 bases in the middle. These data belong to a study of TIL therapy for anti-PD-1-resistant metastatic lung cancer. Study background: Tumors had a median PD-L1 proportion score of about 6%.

As to time point: pre-treatment sample, taken before nivolumab and TIL therapy. Adults with stage 4 NSCLC were enrolled in a phase I trial. The libraries were made with immunoSEQ v3. Each library reached about 2.1 million read pairs, or roughly 4.5-6 million at deep level. The data were produced by immunoSEQ multiplex PCR, yet TCRdb's version contains in-frame clones alone and is incomplete. The data contain 55,000 to 60,000 clones, around 79% of them seen just once; the ten biggest clones take up 1.5% to 2%. Findings and caveats of the study: Treatment-naive, never-smoker and oncogene-addicted patients were overrepresented in this highly selected cohort.

Source: blood, taken at baseline. V usage is TRBV5-8 and J usage is TRBJ2-1; D unresolved. The TCR was taken from a person between 25 and 79 years old with non-small cell lung cancer. The DNA for the CDR3 is TGTGCCAGCAGCTTGGACGGCTATGAGCAGTTCTTC. It codes for CASSLDGYEQFF.